This TCR beta chain was identified during a study of patients and donors after allogeneic stem cell transplantation. Trimming took off 3 bases at V and 2 bases at J, with 14 bases between the two ends. The germline gives CDR1 ENHRY, CDR2 SYGVKD. The CDR3 has 15 residues. This clonotype was observed a few times. In TCRdb, the RT-PCR reads were re-called with MiXCR into one record per CDR3 protein. There are approximately 98,000 distinct CDR3 sequences in the sample; roughly 35% occur only once, and 27% lies in the top ten. The TCR was taken from a human donor who was either an allogeneic HSCT recipient or a stem cell or donor lymphocyte infusion donor (not recorded which). It is not recorded whose cells these are; they may come from a transplant donor. The chain links TRBV10-3 to TRBJ2-7; tentatively, D is TRBD1 or TRBD2 (6 bases each). Sequenced input: blood, either unsorted or a sorted T cell fraction (not recorded which). In nucleotides, the CDR3 is TGTGCCATCAGTGATGGGCAGGGGAGGACCTACGAGCAGTACTTC. Its translation: CAISDGQGRTYEQYF.